A single sample is the source of the 18 T cell receptor beta chains below, sequenced in a study of post-analysis software for immune sequencing data. Broader study findings: Controls had lower frequencies than patients of 4 or 5 TRBV segments, which included TRBV5-6, TRBV5-1 and TRBV20-1.

Unique molecular identifiers were built into the TCR beta cDNA libraries. TCRdb re-called the PCR reads with MiXCR, one entry per CDR3 protein. The profile shows about 540,000 distinct CDR3 sequences, around 36% of them singletons. Their antigens remain unidentified. Material: blood. The origin of the receptors is a girl under 18 with multiple sclerosis.

The V call is TRBV5-1, the J call TRBJ1-5, with 9 bases that match TRBD1. Germline trimming cut 7 bases from V and 2 bases from J; bases unmatched to any gene: 4. This CDR3 is 14 amino acids long. Per germline, CDR1 SGHRS and CDR2 YFSETQ. The CDR3 protein is CASAQGAGNQPQHF. The DNA of the CDR3 is TGCGCCAGCGCACAGGGGGCCGGCAATCAGCCCCAGCATTTT.

This chain links TRBV24-1 with TRBJ2-1; TRBD2 might be the D (5 bases). Trimming cost V 4 bases and J 2 bases, with 14 bases left between them. Per the germline V gene, CDR1 is KGHDR and CDR2 is SFDVKD. This CDR3 comprises 16 residues. CDR3: CATSEGILEPYNEQFF. The DNA for the CDR3 is TGTGCCACCAGTGAGGGAATACTAGAGCCCTACAATGAGCAGTTCTTC.

The chain couples TRBV12-3 or TRBV12-4 to TRBJ1-1; tentatively, D is TRBD1 (6 bases). The CDR3 loop spans 12 amino acids. Trimming pared 6 bases from V and 6 bases from J, leaving 11 bases between. The CDR3 DNA is TGTGCCAGCAGGGAACAGGGCCCTGAAGCTTTCTTT. This codes for CASREQGPEAFF.

The chain employs TRBV20-1 and TRBJ1-2; the D is unclear. Germline CDR1 reads DFQATT; CDR2 reads SNEGSKA (reference sequence). CDR3 length: 10 amino acids. For the CDR3, the DNA is TGCAAAGCGGAGGTCTATGGCTACACCTTC. As protein: CKAEVYGYTF.

A few counts support this clonotype. The rearrangement joins TRBV20-1 to TRBJ2-7, with 9 bases aligning to TRBD1. From germline, CDR1 is DFQATT and CDR2 SNEGSKA (reference sequence). This CDR3 region has 12 residues. V shed 6 bases, J shed 6 bases, and the junction held 6 bases outside the gene matches. CDR3 nucleotide sequence: TGCAGTGCAGGGACAGGGAGCGTCGAGCAGTACTTC. As protein: CSAGTGSVEQYF.

This clonotype was observed a handful of times. The chain links TRBV6-8 to TRBJ2-1; D is undetermined. The V gene's germline CDR1 is MNHGY and CDR2 SAAAGT. CDR3 length: 10 residues. V gave up 9 bases and J gave up 7 bases, with 7 bases separating them. The CDR3 nucleotides are TGTGCCAGGGGCATTAATGAGCAGTTCTTC. Its translation: CARGINEQFF.

This clonotype was seen a handful of times. The chain combines TRBV5-6 with TRBJ1-2; D unclear. Germline-derived CDR1 and CDR2 are SGHDT and YYEEEE. V lost 1 base and J lost 5, with 15 bases in between. This CDR3 is built from 15 residues. The CDR3: CASSLSNTGRYGYTF. The DNA of the CDR3 is TGTGCCAGCAGCTTGTCAAACACGGGGAGATATGGCTACACCTTC.

This sequence joins TRBV5-1 and TRBJ2-1; D is uncertain. Germline CDR1 SGHRS, CDR2 YFSETQ. The V end was cut by 1 base, the J end by 7 bases, with 15 bases between. The CDR3 consists of 15 residues. CDR3 DNA: TGCGCCAGCAGCTTGCCGGCCCAGGTGGCTAATGAGCAGTTCTTC. It is translated as CASSLPAQVANEQFF.

As regards this clonotype: It is likely a read error, because the conserved phenylalanine at the end of the CDR3 is missing. The chain couples TRBV7-9 to TRBJ1-5; D may be TRBD1 (6 bases). CDR3 length equals 13 residues. Germline lookup yields CDR1 SEHNR and CDR2 FQNEAQ (reference sequence). V shed 7 bases and J shed 5 bases, with 12 bases lying between them. The CDR3 reads CASTRDTYQPQHV. The CDR3, as DNA: TGTGCCAGCACCCGGGACACATATCAGCCCCAGCATGTT.

This clonotype has a handful of counts. This chain uses TRBV5-6 with TRBJ2-7, with 8 nucleotides matching TRBD1. From germline, CDR1 is SGHDT and CDR2 YYEEEE. V was clipped by 4 bases and J by 3 bases; unmatched bases: 6. The CDR3 has 14 amino acids. CDR3 residues: CASSATGALYEQYF. CDR3 sequence (DNA): TGTGCCAGCAGCGCGACAGGGGCCCTCTACGAGCAGTACTTC.

The chain carries TRBV4-1 and TRBJ1-1; TRBD1 agrees at 7 bases. The CDR3 is 15 amino acids. Germline-derived CDR1 and CDR2 are MGHRA and YSYEKL. The trim removed 7 bases at V and 0 bases at J, leaving 8 bases unmatched. The chain's CDR3 is CASNTGVEMNTEAFF. For the CDR3, the DNA is TGCGCCAGCAATACAGGGGTTGAAATGAACACTGAAGCTTTCTTT.

This clonotype was observed many times. The chain recombines TRBV4-2 with TRBJ2-5; D assignment may be TRBD1 or TRBD2 (5 bases each). This CDR3 region has 16 residues. Germline values: CDR1 LGHNA, CDR2 YNFKEQ. Trimming took 0 bases from V and 5 from J, leaving 16 bases between them. CDR3 region: CASSQDGGVGSETQYF. The CDR3 nucleotides read TGTGCCAGCAGCCAAGATGGGGGAGTAGGTTCGGAGACCCAGTACTTC.

This clonotype was detected many times. The chain employs TRBV12-3 or TRBV12-4 and TRBJ2-3, with D uncertain. The CDR3 is 15 amino acids. Deletions cut 0 bases from V and 6 bases from J, with 13 bases between. CDR3 in DNA: TGTGCCAGCAGTTTAGCTAGTTCCCCACAGGATACGCAGTATTTT. Its protein is CASSLASSPQDTQYF.

The chain uses TRBV15 and TRBJ2-4; a weak D match, TRBD2 (7 bases). The CDR3 totals 16 residues. The ends were cut back, 0 bases at V and 2 bases at J, with 11 bases in the middle. In germline, CDR1 is LNHNV, CDR2 YYDKDF (reference sequence). In DNA, the CDR3 is TGTGCCACCAGCAGAGATAGGGGGGGCTCCAAAAACATTCAGTACTTC. Translated: CATSRDRGGSKNIQYF.

This clonotype has just a few counts. This chain uses TRBV7-9 with TRBJ2-3; 8 nucleotides line up with TRBD2. Germline V gene data show CDR1 as SEHNR and CDR2 as FQNEAQ (reference sequence). Trimming at V came to 10 bases and at J to 1 base, leaving 7 bases not matched to a gene. The CDR3 is 14 amino acids. The chain's CDR3 is CATSAGGGTDTQYF. CDR3 DNA sequence: TGTGCCACCTCGGCCGGGGGGGGCACAGATACGCAGTATTTT.

The chain uses TRBV10-2 and TRBJ2-7; 10 positions agree with TRBD1. This CDR3 region has 14 residues. J was trimmed by 0 bases and V by 6 bases; bases with no gene match: 2. CDR1 is WSHSY, CDR2 SAAADI, per germline. The CDR3 bases are TGCGCCAGCAGGGACAGGGGGTCCTCCTACGAGCAGTACTTC. Translated, it gives CASRDRGSSYEQYF.

The V and J genes are TRBV18 and TRBJ1-5; D is perhaps TRBD1 (6 bases). The CDR3 extends over 15 amino acids. Germline lookup yields CDR1 KGHSH and CDR2 LQKENI. V shed 8 bases and J shed 0 bases, with 14 bases lying between them. The CDR3 DNA follows: TGTGCCAGCCGGATCAGGGGAAATAGCAATCAGCCCCAGCATTTT. As protein: CASRIRGNSNQPQHF.

This clonotype was found a few times. This chain links TRBV28 with TRBJ1-1; D gene uncertain. The ends were cut back, 2 bases at V and 0 bases at J, with 19 bases in the middle. The CDR3 extends over 18 amino acids. Germline values: CDR1 MDHEN, CDR2 SYDVKM. CDR3 residues: CASSLIPQQPPMNTEAFF. The CDR3 nucleotides read TGTGCCAGCAGTTTAATTCCCCAACAGCCCCCCATGAACACTGAAGCTTTCTTT. Based on the CDR3 plus reference TRBV28 and TRBJ1-1, the full variable domain is DVKVTQSSRYLVKRTGEKVFLECVQDMDHENMFWYRQDPGLGLRLIYFSYDVKMKEKGDIPEGYSVSREKKERFSLILESASTNQTSMYLCASSLIPQQPPMNTEAFFGQGTRLTVV.